This T cell receptor (beta chain) derives from a study of blood T cell repertoires in COVID-19. How the authors handled the data: Scientists estimated how many nucleated cells there were by amplifying reference gene primers. The protocol was immunoSEQ multiplex PCR, while the TCRdb copy is restricted to in-frame clones and leaves out a portion. The V and J calls and clone size come from that table; D and trimming were worked out from the DNA. The sample includes 65,000 to 85,000 clones, approximately 89% of them seen just once. The sample comprised peripheral blood. The TCR was taken from a human donor in a cohort sampled during active COVID-19.

This chain's CDR3 is CAWRTRGNSPLHF. The CDR3, as DNA: TGTGCCTGGAGAACCAGGGGAAATTCACCCCTCCACTTT. This chain links TRBV30 with TRBJ1-6, with D perhaps TRBD1 (6 bases). V shed 3 bases and J shed 7 bases, with 10 bases lying between them. Germline CDR1 GTSNPN, CDR2 SVGIG (reference sequence). CDR3 length: 13 amino acids.